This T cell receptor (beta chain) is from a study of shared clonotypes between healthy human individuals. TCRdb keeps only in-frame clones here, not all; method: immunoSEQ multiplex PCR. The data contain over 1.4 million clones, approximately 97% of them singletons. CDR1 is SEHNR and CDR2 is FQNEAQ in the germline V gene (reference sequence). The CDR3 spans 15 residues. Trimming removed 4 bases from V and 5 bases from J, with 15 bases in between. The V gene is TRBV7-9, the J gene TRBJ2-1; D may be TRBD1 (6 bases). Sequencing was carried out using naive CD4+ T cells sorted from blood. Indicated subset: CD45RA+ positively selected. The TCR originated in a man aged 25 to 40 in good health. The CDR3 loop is CASSYRVLRDNEQFF. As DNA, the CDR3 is TGTGCCAGCAGCTACAGGGTTCTAAGGGACAATGAGCAGTTCTTC. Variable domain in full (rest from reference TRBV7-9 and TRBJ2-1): DTGVSQNPRHKITKRGQNVTFRCDPISEHNRLYWYRQTLGQGPEFLTYFQNEAQLEKSRLLSDRFSAERPKGSFSTLEIQRTEQGDSAMYLCASSYRVLRDNEQFFGPGTRLTVL.